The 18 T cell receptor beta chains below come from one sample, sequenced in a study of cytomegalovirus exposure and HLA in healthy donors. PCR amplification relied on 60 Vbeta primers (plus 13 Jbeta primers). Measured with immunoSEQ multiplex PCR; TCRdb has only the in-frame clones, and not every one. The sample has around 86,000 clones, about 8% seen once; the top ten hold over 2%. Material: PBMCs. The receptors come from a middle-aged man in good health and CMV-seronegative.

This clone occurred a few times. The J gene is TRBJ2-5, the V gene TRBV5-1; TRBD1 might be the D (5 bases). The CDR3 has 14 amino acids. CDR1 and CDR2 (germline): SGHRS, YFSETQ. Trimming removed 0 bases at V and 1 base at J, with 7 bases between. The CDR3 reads CASSLVGVQETQYF. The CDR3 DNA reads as TGCGCCAGCAGCTTGGTAGGGGTCCAAGAGACCCAGTACTTC.

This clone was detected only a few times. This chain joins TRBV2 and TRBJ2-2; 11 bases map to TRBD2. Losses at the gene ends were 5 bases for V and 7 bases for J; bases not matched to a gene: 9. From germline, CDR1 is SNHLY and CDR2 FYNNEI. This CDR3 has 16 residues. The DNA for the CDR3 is TGTGCCAGCAGTCGGGTAGCGGGGGGGCCGGACGGGGAGCTGTTTTTT. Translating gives CASSRVAGGPDGELFF.

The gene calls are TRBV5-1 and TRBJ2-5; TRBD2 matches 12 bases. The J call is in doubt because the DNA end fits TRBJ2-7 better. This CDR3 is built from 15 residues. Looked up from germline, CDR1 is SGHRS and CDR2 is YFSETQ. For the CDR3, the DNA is TGCGCCAGCAGCTTGGCTAGCGGGAGGGCCTACGAGCAGTACTTC. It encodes CASSLASGRAYEQYF.

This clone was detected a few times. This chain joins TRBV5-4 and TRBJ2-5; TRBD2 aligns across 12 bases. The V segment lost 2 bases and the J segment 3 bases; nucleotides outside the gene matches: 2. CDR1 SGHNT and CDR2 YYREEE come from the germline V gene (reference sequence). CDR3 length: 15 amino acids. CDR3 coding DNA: TGTGCCAGCAGCTTAAGACTAGCGGGAGAAGAGACCCAGTACTTC. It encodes CASSLRLAGEETQYF.

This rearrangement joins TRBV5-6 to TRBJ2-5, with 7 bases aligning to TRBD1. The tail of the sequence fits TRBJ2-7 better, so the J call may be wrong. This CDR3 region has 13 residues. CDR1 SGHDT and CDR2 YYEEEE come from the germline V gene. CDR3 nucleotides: TGTGCCAGCAGCCCCTCACAGGGGTACGAGCAGTACTTC. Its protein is CASSPSQGYEQYF.

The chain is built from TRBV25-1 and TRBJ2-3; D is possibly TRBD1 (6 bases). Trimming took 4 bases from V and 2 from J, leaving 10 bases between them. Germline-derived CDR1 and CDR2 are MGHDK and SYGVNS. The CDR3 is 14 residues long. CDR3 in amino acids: CASSGWTATDTQYF. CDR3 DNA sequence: TGTGCCAGCAGTGGTTGGACAGCCACAGATACGCAGTATTTT.

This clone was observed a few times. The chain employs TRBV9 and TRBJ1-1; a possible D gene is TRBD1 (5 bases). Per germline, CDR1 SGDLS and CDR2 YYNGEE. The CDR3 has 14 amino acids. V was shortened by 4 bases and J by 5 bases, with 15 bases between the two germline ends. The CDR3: CASSPMWGGTEAFF. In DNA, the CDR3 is TGTGCCAGCAGCCCCATGTGGGGGGGGACTGAAGCTTTCTTT.

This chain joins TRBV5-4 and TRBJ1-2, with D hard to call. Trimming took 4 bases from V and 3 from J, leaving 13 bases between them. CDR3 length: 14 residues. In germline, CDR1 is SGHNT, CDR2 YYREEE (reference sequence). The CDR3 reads CASSQISVDYGYTF. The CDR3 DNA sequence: TGTGCCAGCAGCCAGATAAGTGTTGACTATGGCTACACCTTC.

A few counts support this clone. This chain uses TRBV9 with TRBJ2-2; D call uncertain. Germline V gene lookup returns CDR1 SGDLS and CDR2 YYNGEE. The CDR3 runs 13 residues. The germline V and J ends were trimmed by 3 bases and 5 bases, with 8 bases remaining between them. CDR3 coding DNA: TGTGCCAGCAGCGGGAGTTTTACCGGGGAGCTGTTTTTT. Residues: CASSGSFTGELFF.

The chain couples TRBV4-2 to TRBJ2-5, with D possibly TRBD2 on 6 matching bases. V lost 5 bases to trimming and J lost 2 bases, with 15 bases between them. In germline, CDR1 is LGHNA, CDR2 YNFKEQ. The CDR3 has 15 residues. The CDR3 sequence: CASSAAGTPQETQYF. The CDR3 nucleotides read TGTGCCAGCAGCGCCGCTGGGACTCCACAAGAGACCCAGTACTTC.

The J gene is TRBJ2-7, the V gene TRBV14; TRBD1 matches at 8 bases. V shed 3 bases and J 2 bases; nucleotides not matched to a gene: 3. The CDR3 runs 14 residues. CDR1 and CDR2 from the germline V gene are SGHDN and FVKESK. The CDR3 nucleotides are TGTGCCAGCAGCCATGCACAGGGGGCCTACGAGCAGTACTTC. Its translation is CASSHAQGAYEQYF.

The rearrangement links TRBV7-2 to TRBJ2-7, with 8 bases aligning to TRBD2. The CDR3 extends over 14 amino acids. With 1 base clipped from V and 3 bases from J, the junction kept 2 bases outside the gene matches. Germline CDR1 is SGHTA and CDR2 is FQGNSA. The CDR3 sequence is CASSLVAGGYEQYF. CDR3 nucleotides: TGTGCCAGCAGCTTAGTTGCGGGGGGCTACGAGCAGTACTTC.

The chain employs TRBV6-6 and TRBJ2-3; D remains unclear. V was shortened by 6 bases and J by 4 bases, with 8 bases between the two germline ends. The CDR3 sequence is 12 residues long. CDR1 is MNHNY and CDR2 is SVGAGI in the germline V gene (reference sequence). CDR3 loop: CASRSGSDTQYF. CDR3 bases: TGTGCCAGCAGGTCAGGATCAGATACGCAGTATTTT.

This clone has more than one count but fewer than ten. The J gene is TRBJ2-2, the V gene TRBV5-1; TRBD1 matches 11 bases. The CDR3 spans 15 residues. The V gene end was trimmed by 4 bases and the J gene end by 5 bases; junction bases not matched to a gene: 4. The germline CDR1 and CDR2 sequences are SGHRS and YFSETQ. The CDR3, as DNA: TGCGCCAGCAGCCAGGGACAGGGGGTTACCGGGGAGCTGTTTTTT. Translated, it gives CASSQGQGVTGELFF.

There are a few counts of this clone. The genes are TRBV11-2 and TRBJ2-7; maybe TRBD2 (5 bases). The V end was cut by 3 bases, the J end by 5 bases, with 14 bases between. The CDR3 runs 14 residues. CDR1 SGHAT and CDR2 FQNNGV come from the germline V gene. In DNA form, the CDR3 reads TGTGCCAGCAGCTTTAATGAGGGAAGTGACGAGCAGTACTTC. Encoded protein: CASSFNEGSDEQYF.

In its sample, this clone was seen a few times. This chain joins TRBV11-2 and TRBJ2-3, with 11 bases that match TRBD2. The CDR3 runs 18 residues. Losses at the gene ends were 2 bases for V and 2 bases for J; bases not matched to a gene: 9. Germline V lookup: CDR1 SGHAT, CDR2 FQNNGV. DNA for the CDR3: TGTGCCAGCAGCTTAATTGTTAGCGGGGGGGCCTACACAGATACGCAGTATTTT. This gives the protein CASSLIVSGGAYTDTQYF. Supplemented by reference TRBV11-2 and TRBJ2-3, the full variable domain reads EAGVAQSPRYKIIEKRQSVAFWCNPISGHATLYWYQQILGQGPKLLIQFQNNGVVDDSQLPKDRFSAERLKGVDSTLKIQPAKLEDSAVYLCASSLIVSGGAYTDTQYFGPGTRLTVL.

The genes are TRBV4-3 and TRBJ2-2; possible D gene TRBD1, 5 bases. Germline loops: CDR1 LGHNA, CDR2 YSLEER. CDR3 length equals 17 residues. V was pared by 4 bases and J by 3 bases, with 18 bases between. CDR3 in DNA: TGCGCCAGCAGCCGAGGTGAGGCGGACACCGACACCGGGGAGCTGTTTTTT. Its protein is CASSRGEADTDTGELFF.

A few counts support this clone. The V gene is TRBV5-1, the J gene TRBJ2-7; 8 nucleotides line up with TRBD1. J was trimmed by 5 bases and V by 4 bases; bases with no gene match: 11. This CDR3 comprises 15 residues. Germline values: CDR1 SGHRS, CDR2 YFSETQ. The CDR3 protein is CASSAGRGRINEQYF. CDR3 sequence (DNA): TGCGCCAGCAGCGCCGGCAGGGGGCGAATAAACGAGCAGTACTTC. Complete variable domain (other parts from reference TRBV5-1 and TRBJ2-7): KAGVTQTPRYLIKTRGQQVTLSCSPISGHRSVSWYQQTPGQGLQFLFEYFSETQRNKGNFPGRFSGRQFSNSRSEMNVSTLELGDSALYLCASSAGRGRINEQYFGPGTRLTVT.